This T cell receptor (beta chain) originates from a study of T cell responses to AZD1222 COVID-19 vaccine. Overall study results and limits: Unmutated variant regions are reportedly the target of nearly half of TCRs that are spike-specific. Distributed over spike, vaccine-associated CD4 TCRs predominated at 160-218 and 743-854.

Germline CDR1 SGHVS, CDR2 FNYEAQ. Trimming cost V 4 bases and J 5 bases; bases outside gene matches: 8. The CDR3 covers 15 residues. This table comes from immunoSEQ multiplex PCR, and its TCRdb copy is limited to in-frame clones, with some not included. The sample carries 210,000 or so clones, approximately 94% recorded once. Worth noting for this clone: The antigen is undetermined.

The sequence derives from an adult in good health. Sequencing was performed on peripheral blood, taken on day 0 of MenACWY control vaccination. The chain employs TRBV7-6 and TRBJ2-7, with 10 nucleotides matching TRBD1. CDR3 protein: CASSSTGTGVDEQYF. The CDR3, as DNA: TGTGCCAGCAGCTCCACCGGGACAGGGGTCGACGAGCAGTACTTC. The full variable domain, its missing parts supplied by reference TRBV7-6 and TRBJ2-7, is GAGVSQSPRYKVTKRGQDVALRCDPISGHVSLYWYRQALGQGPEFLTYFNYEAQQDKSGLPNDRFSAERPEGSISTLTIQRTEQRDSAMYRCASSSTGTGVDEQYFGPGTRLTVT.